This T cell receptor beta chain originates from a study of T cells in Graves' hyperthyroidism and ophthalmopathy. Study findings and constraints: Peripheral blood also featured most of the thyroid clonotypes expanded above 0.001. The model forecast ophthalmopathy, anticipating it by a median around 6.4 months before onset. A model of 13 V-J features distinguished ophthalmopathy from stable hyperthyroidism.

RNA transcripts provided the source from which TCR beta CDR3 regions were amplified. HTBI primers were employed in a first-round RT-PCR of the TCR CDR3. TCRdb reprocessed the multiplex PCR reads via MiXCR and lists one record per CDR3 protein. In the table there are hundreds of thousands of distinct CDR3 sequences, just under 20% of which are singletons. This CDR3 region has 14 residues. Trimming at V came to 6 bases and at J to 5 bases, leaving 6 bases not matched to a gene. This clonotype showed up many times. Antigen unknown. Uncontrolled infection, other autoimmune disease, pregnancy or lactation barred patients from enrollment.

The receptor comes from a man aged 40-50 years with Graves' ophthalmopathy. The sequenced sample was blood. The chain has TRBV12-3 or TRBV12-4 and TRBJ1-5; TRBD1 aligns across 8 bases. The CDR3 bases are TGTGCCAGCAGACCCACAGGGGGAGATCAGCCCCAGCATTTT. This gives the protein CASRPTGGDQPQHF.